This TCR beta chain was obtained from a study of CD8 T cells in Susac syndrome. Sequencing of TCR beta covered CD8+ and CD4+ T cells obtained from blood. It was negative isolation that provided the CD8+ and CD4+ T cells, whereas TEMRA cells were enriched by FACS. cDNA came from about 0.5 to 1 ug RNA primed by random hexamers. TCRdb itself ran the immunoSEQ multiplex PCR reads through MiXCR, one entry per CDR3 protein. This table holds 50,000 or so distinct CDR3 sequences, about 92% found once. Specimen: CD8+ T cells from PBMCs. This TCR came from a human donor with multiple sclerosis.

This CDR3 is CASSSTGTSPGANVLTF. In nucleotides, the CDR3 is TGTGCCAGCAGCTCTACCGGGACCTCCCCTGGGGCCAACGTCCTGACTTTC. The rearrangement joins TRBV7-3 to TRBJ2-6; D possibly matches TRBD1 or TRBD2 (5 bases each). The germline gives CDR1 SGHTA, CDR2 FQGTGA. V lost 4 bases to trimming and J lost 2 bases, with 15 bases between them. There are 17 residues in the CDR3.